One and the same sample provided the 17 T cell receptor beta chains below, sequenced in a study of OX40 agonist ivuxolimab in advanced cancers. Here immunoSEQ multiplex PCR was the method, and the copy in TCRdb shows in-frame clones only, minus some. Seen here are 94,000 or so clones, around 84% observed once, and the top ten hold roughly 1.1%. Sequencing was performed on CD4+ or CD8+ T cells sorted from blood, taken in a trial of the OX40 agonist ivuxolimab. The receptors were sampled from an adult with an advanced solid tumor such as melanoma, head and neck, liver or kidney cancer.

This chain connects TRBV19 to TRBJ1-4; a weak D match, TRBD1 (5 bases). The CDR3 consists of 14 residues. Trimming left V 5 bases short and J 4 bases short, with 11 bases between. The germline gives CDR1 LNHDA, CDR2 SQIVND (reference sequence). CDR3 sequence reads: CASSSGGRNEKLFF. The CDR3 nucleotides are TGTGCCAGTAGTTCGGGGGGACGTAATGAAAAACTGTTTTTT.

The chain is built from TRBV28 and TRBJ1-5; possibly TRBD1 for D (5 bases). CDR1 and CDR2 from the germline V gene are MDHEN and SYDVKM. This CDR3 has 15 residues. V lost 9 bases to trimming and J lost 4 bases, with 19 bases between them. DNA for the CDR3: TGTGCCAGTTCGGCCCCGGGACCGCATAATCAGCCCCAGCATTTT. This encodes CASSAPGPHNQPQHF.

This clone has just a few counts. Here the CDR3 DNA reads TGCAGTGTGGTCGGGAACACGCGGGGGTACGTC. Translated, it gives CSVVGNTRGYV. The chain is built from TRBV20-1 and TRBJ2-7, with D tentatively TRBD2 (6 bases). Germline CDR1 reads DFQATT; CDR2 reads SNEGSKA (reference sequence). This CDR3 has 11 residues. V lost 7 bases to trimming and J lost 12 bases, with 19 bases between them.

As for this clone: At one end, the junction sequence differs from germline, possibly due to a read error. The same CDR3 is also encoded by other DNA sequences in this sample. V is TRBV18 and J is TRBJ2-2, with TRBD1 matching 7 bases. The germline V gene encodes CDR1 KGHSH and CDR2 LQKENI. CDR3 length: 14 amino acids. Here the CDR3 reads CASSPQGSTGELFF. As DNA, the CDR3 is TGTGCCAGCTCGCCACAGGGGAGCACCGGGGAGCTGTTTTTT.

The rearrangement uses TRBV7-6 and TRBJ2-7; D ambiguous. Germline loops: CDR1 SGHVS, CDR2 FNYEAQ. Trimming shortened V by 4 bases and J by 0 bases, and 7 bases separated the two germline ends. The CDR3 extends over 13 amino acids. In nucleotides, the CDR3 is TGTGCCAGCAGCTCGTTCCGCTCCTACGAGCAGTACTTC. Its translation is CASSSFRSYEQYF.

The gene calls are TRBV19 and TRBJ1-4; D call uncertain. V lost 4 bases and J lost 7, with 16 bases in between. The CDR3 has 15 amino acids. Germline V gene sequence: CDR1 LNHDA, CDR2 SQIVND (reference sequence). The CDR3 nucleotides are TGTGCCAGTAGTACCCCTTTGGAAGGGAGTGAAAAACTGTTTTTT. Translation gives CASSTPLEGSEKLFF.

The J gene is TRBJ1-4, the V gene TRBV28, with unresolved D. Trimming removed 7 bases from V and 13 bases from J, with 16 bases in between. Germline V gives CDR1 MDHEN, CDR2 SYDVKM. This CDR3 has 12 residues. DNA of the CDR3: TGTGCCAGCACCTCTTTAACTAGGCCACTGTTTTTT. Translation: CASTSLTRPLFF.

The gene calls are TRBV5-4 and TRBJ2-1, with 12 bases matching TRBD2. From germline, CDR1 is SGHNT and CDR2 YYREEE (reference sequence). V lost 6 bases and J lost 0; bases outside the gene matches: 13. The CDR3 has 19 residues. The CDR3: CASNPGGLAGGSSYNEQFF. The CDR3 coding sequence is TGTGCCAGCAACCCCGGAGGGCTAGCGGGGGGGAGCTCCTACAATGAGCAGTTCTTC. Full variable domain (missing parts from reference TRBV5-4 and TRBJ2-1): ETGVTQSPTHLIKTRGQQVTLRCSSQSGHNTVSWYQQALGQGPQFIFQYYREEENGRGNFPPRFSGLQFPNYSSELNVNALELDDSALYLCASNPGGLAGGSSYNEQFFGPGTRLTVL.

The chain combines TRBV7-9 with TRBJ1-2, with 10 bases identical to TRBD1. The length of the CDR3 is 15 residues. The germline V gene encodes CDR1 SEHNR and CDR2 FQNEAQ (reference sequence). Germline trimming cut 3 bases from V and 4 bases from J; bases unmatched to any gene: 5. The CDR3 region is CASSFSGQGIYGYTF. For the CDR3, the DNA is TGTGCCAGCAGCTTTTCGGGACAGGGGATCTATGGCTACACCTTC.

The chain links TRBV10-3 to TRBJ2-1; D gene unclear. V was trimmed by 0 bases and J by 5 bases, leaving 17 bases between them. The CDR3 spans 17 residues. Germline V lookup: CDR1 ENHRY, CDR2 SYGVKD. CDR3 region: CAISESSGRRGNNEQFF. The CDR3, as DNA: TGTGCCATCAGTGAGTCCTCCGGCCGCCGTGGGAACAATGAGCAGTTCTTC.

This clone was counted a few times. The gene calls are TRBV4-3 and TRBJ1-6; D not certain. The V gene's germline CDR1 is LGHNA and CDR2 YSLEER. The germline V and J ends were trimmed by 7 bases and 5 bases, with 12 bases remaining between them. The CDR3 consists of 14 residues. The CDR3 DNA follows: TGCGCCAGCAAAGTGTCGGCGGATAATTCACCCCTCCACTTT. Protein product: CASKVSADNSPLHF.

The chain employs TRBV7-8 and TRBJ2-3; D is unresolved. Deletions cut 6 bases from V and 1 base from J, with 11 bases between. The CDR3 is 14 amino acids. CDR1 and CDR2 from the germline V gene are SGHVS and FQNEAQ. CDR3 in amino acids: CASSLVPGTDTQYF. The CDR3, as DNA: TGTGCCAGCAGTCTTGTACCGGGCACAGATACGCAGTATTTT.

The V gene is TRBV27, the J gene TRBJ1-2; D uncertain. V was trimmed by 5 bases and J by 7 bases, leaving 23 bases between them. The CDR3 spans 16 residues. CDR1 and CDR2 from the germline V gene are MNHEY and SMNVEV (reference sequence). CDR3 bases: TGTGCCAGCAGTCCAACCCGCCAGGTCGGCTTCGGTGGCTACACCTTC. This encodes CASSPTRQVGFGGYTF.

The table lists this clone with a few counts. The chain has TRBV7-3 and TRBJ1-6; D unclear. CDR1 is SGHTA and CDR2 is FQGTGA in the germline V gene. Trimming stripped 3 bases from V and 6 bases from J, with 9 bases between. The CDR3 is 14 residues long. The CDR3 loop is CASSFEWPNSPLHF. DNA of the CDR3: TGTGCCAGCAGCTTTGAATGGCCTAATTCACCCCTCCACTTT.

V gene TRBV28 combines with J gene TRBJ1-3; the match to TRBD1 covers 7 bases. This CDR3 comprises 16 residues. CDR1 MDHEN and CDR2 SYDVKM come from the germline V gene. V dropped 6 bases and J dropped 3; count of bases not matched to a gene: 11. CDR3 in amino acids: CASRPPTGSFGNTIYF. The CDR3 DNA sequence: TGTGCCAGCAGACCTCCGACAGGGAGCTTTGGAAACACCATATATTTT.

This clone came up a few times. The chain joins TRBV6-6 to TRBJ2-2; 7 bases are a match to TRBD2. The CDR3 is made up of 14 amino acids. In germline, CDR1 is MNHNY, CDR2 SVGAGI (reference sequence). V was clipped by 8 bases and J by 1 base; unmatched bases: 4. CDR3 in amino acids: CASHRGVNTGELFF. As DNA, the CDR3 is TGTGCCAGCCACCGGGGGGTGAACACCGGGGAGCTGTTTTTT.

The J gene is TRBJ2-1, the V gene TRBV16; D may match TRBD1 or TRBD2 (5 bases each). Trimming removed 5 bases from V and 5 bases from J, with 10 bases in between. The CDR3 has 13 residues. The germline V gene encodes CDR1 KGHSY and CDR2 FQNENV. The CDR3 region has the DNA TGTGCCAGCAGCAAAGGGACGGACAATGAGCAGTTCTTC. Residues: CASSKGTDNEQFF.